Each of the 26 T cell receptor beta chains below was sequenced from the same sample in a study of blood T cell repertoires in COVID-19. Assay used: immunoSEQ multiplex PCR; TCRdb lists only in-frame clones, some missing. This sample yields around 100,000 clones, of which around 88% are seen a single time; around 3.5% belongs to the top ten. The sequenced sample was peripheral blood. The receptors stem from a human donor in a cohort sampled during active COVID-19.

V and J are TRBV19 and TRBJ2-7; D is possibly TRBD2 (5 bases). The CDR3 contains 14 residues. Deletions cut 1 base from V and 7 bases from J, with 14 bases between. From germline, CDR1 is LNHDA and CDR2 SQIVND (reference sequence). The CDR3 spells CASSIVPGSEEQYF. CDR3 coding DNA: TGTGCCAGTAGTATAGTTCCGGGGTCGGAAGAGCAGTACTTC.

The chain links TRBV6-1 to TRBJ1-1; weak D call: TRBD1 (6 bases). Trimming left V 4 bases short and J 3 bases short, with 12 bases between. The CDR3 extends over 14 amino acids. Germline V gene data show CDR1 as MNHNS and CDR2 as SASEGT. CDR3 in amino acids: CASSVAGADTEAFF. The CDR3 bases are TGTGCCAGCAGTGTAGCGGGGGCGGACACTGAAGCTTTCTTT.

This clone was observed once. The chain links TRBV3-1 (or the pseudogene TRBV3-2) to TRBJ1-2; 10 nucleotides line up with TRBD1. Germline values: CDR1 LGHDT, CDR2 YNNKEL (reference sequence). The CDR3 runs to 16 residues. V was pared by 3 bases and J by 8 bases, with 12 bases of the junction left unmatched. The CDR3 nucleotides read TGTGCCAGCAGCCACATGCCAAACGACAGGGGGCGAGGCTACACCTTC. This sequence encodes CASSHMPNDRGRGYTF.

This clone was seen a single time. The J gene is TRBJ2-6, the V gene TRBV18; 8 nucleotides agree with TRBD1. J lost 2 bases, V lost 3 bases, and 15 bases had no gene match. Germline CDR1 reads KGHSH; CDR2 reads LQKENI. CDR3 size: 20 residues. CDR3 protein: CASSPVSQGALSAGANVLTF. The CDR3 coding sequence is TGTGCCAGCTCACCTGTAAGTCAGGGGGCGCTGAGTGCTGGGGCCAACGTCCTGACTTTC. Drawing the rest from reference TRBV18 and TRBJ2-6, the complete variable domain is NAGVMQNPRHLVRRRGQEARLRCSPMKGHSHVYWYRQLPEEGLKFMVYLQKENIIDESGMPKERFSAEFPKEGPSILRIQQVVRGDSAAYFCASSPVSQGALSAGANVLTFGAGSRLTVL.

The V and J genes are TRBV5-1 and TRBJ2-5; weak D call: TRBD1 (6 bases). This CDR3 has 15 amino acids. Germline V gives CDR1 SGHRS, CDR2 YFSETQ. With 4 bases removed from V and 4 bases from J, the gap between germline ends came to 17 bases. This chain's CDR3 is CASSPGTPWGETQYF. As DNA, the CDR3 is TGCGCCAGCAGCCCAGGGACACCGTGGGGAGAGACCCAGTACTTC.

The DNA of the CDR3 is TGTGCCAGCAGCCTTCAGGCAGGGGCGCTTAACTATGGCTACACCTTC. This translates into CASSLQAGALNYGYTF. The V and J genes are TRBV11-2 and TRBJ1-2, with D perhaps matching TRBD1 (6 bases). Germline lookup yields CDR1 SGHAT and CDR2 FQNNGV. The CDR3 length is 16 residues. Trimming shortened V by 5 bases and J by 1 base, and 17 bases separated the two germline ends.

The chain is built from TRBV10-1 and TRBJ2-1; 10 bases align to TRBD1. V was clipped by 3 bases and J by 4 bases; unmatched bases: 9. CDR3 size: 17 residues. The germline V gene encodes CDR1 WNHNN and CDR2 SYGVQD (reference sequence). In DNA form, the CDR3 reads TGCGCCAGCAGTGAAGATGAGCCGGGACAGGGGTACAATGAGCAGTTCTTC. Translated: CASSEDEPGQGYNEQFF.

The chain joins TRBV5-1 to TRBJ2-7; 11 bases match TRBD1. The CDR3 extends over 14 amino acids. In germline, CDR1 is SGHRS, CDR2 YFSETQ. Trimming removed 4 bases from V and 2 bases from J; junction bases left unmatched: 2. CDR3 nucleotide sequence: TGCGCCAGCAGCCCGGGACAGGGGGCCTACGAGCAGTACTTC. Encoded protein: CASSPGQGAYEQYF. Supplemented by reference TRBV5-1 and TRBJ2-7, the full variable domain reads KAGVTQTPRYLIKTRGQQVTLSCSPISGHRSVSWYQQTPGQGLQFLFEYFSETQRNKGNFPGRFSGRQFSNSRSEMNVSTLELGDSALYLCASSPGQGAYEQYFGPGTRLTVT.

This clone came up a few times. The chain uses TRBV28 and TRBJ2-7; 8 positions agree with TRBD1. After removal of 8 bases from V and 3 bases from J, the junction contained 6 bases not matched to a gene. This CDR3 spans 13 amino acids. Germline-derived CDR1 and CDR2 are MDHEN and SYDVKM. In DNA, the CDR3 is TGTGCCAGCCGGGGACAGGCGATCTACGAGCAGTACTTC. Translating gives CASRGQAIYEQYF. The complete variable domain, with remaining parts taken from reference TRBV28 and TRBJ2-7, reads DVKVTQSSRYLVKRTGEKVFLECVQDMDHENMFWYRQDPGLGLRLIYFSYDVKMKEKGDIPEGYSVSREKKERFSLILESASTNQTSMYLCASRGQAIYEQYFGPGTRLTVT.

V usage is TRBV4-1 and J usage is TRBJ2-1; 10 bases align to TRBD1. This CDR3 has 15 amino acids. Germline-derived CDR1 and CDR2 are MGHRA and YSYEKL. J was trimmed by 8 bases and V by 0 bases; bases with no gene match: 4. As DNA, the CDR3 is TGCGCCAGCAGCCAAGATAGCGGGACAGGGGATGAGCAGTTCTTC. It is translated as CASSQDSGTGDEQFF.

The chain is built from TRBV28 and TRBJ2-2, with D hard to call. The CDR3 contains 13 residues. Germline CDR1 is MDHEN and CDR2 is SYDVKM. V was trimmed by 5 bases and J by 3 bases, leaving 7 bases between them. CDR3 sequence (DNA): TGTGCCAGCAGTCCTAGATACACCGGGGAGCTGTTTTTT. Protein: CASSPRYTGELFF.

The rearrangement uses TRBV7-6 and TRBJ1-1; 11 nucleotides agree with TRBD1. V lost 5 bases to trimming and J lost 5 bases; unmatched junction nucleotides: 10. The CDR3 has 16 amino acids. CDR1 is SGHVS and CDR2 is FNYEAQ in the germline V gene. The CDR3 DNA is TGTGCCAGCAGCATCGGACAGGGGGCGCCTCGGACTGAAGCTTTCTTT. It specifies CASSIGQGAPRTEAFF.

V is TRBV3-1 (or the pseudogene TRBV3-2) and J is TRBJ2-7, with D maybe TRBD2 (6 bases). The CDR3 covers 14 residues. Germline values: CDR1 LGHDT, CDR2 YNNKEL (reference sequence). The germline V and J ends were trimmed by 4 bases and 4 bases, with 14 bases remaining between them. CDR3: CASSPGTPIYEQYF. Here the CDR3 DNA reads TGTGCCAGCAGCCCCGGGACTCCGATATACGAGCAGTACTTC.

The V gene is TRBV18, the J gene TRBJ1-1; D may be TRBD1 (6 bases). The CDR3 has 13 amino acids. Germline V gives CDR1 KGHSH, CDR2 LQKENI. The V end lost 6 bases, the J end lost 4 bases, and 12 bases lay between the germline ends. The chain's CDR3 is CASSTLGGTEAFF. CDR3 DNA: TGTGCCAGCTCGACATTAGGGGGCACTGAAGCTTTCTTT.

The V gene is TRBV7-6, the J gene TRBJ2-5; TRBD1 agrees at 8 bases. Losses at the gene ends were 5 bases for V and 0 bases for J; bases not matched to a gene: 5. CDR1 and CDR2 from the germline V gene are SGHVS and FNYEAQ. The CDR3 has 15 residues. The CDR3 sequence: CASSRRTGNQETQYF. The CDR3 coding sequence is TGTGCCAGCAGCCGAAGGACAGGGAACCAAGAGACCCAGTACTTC.

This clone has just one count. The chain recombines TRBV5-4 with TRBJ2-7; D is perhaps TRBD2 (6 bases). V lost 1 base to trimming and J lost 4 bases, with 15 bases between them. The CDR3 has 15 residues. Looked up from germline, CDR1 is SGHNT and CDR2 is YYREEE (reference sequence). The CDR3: CASSLLGGTLYEQYF. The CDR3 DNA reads TGTGCCAGCAGCTTGCTGGGGGGAACCCTGTACGAGCAGTACTTC.

This CDR3 reads CASSYGTGVYEQYF. Here the CDR3 DNA reads TGTGCCAGCAGCTACGGGACAGGGGTCTACGAGCAGTACTTC. This chain links TRBV5-6 with TRBJ2-7; TRBD1 agrees at 10 bases. Germline CDR1 reads SGHDT; CDR2 reads YYEEEE. Germline trimming cut 3 bases from V and 3 bases from J; bases unmatched to any gene: 3. There are 14 residues in the CDR3.

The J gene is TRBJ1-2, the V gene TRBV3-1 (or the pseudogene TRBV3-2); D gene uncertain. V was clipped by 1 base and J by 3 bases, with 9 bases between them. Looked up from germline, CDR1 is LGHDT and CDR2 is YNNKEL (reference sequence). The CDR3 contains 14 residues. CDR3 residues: CASSQAAVYYGYTF. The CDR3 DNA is TGTGCCAGCAGCCAAGCTGCGGTTTACTATGGCTACACCTTC.

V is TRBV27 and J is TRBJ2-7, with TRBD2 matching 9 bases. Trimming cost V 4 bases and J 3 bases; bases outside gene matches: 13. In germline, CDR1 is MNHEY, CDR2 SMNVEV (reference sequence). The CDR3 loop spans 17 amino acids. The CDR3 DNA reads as TGTGCCAGCAGTTCCAACCTCGCCGCGGGAGGGATCTACGAGCAGTACTTC. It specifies CASSSNLAAGGIYEQYF.

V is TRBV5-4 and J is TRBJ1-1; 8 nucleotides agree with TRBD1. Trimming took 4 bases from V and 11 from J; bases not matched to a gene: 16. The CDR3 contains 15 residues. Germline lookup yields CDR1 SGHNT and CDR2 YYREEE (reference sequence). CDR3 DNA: TGTGCCAGCAGCCTAGAACTGACAGGGGAGGATACGGCTTTCTTT. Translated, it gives CASSLELTGEDTAFF.

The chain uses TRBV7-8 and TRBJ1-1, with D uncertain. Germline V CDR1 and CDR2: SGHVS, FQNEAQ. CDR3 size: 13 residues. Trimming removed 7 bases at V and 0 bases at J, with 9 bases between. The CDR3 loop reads CASNQELNTEAFF. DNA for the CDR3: TGTGCCAGCAATCAGGAACTGAACACTGAAGCTTTCTTT.

The CDR3 is CASSFYDQPQHF. Written as DNA, the CDR3 is TGTGCCAGCAGCTTCTACGATCAGCCCCAGCATTTT. The chain combines TRBV7-2 with TRBJ1-5; unclear D gene. Trimming pared 3 bases from V and 5 bases from J, leaving 5 bases between. The CDR3 runs to 12 residues. Per the germline V gene, CDR1 is SGHTA and CDR2 is FQGNSA.

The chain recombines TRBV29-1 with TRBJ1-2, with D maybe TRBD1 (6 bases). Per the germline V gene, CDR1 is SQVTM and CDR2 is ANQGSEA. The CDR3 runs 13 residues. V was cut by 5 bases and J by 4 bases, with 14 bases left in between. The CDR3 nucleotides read TGCAGCGTTACCCAGGGGAACGCCTATGGCTACACCTTC. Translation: CSVTQGNAYGYTF.

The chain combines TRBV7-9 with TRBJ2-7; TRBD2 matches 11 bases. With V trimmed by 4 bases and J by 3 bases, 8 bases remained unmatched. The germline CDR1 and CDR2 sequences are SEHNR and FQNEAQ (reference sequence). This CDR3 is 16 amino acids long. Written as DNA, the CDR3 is TGTGCCAGCAGCTCACCGACTAGCGGGGACAACTACGAGCAGTACTTC. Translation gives CASSSPTSGDNYEQYF.

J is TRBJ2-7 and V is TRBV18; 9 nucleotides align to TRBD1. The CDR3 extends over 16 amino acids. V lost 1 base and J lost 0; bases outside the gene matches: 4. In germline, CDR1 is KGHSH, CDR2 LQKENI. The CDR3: CASSPQDRGFSYEQYF. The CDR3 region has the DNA TGTGCCAGCTCACCACAGGACAGGGGCTTCTCCTACGAGCAGTACTTC.

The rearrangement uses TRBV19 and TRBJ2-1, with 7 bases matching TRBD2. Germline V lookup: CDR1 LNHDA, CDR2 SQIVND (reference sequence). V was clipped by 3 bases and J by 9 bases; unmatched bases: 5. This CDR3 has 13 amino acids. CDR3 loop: CASSMGGKGEQFF. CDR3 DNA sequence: TGTGCCAGTAGTATGGGGGGGAAGGGTGAGCAGTTCTTC.